This T cell receptor (beta chain) was identified during a study of blood T cell repertoires in COVID-19. The CDR3 runs 12 residues. Germline CDR1 and CDR2: KGHSH and LQKENI. Deletions cut 2 bases from V and 18 bases from J, with 14 bases between. TCRdb's copy holds only in-frame clones and misses some; the assay was immunoSEQ multiplex PCR. The table shows 30,000 to 40,000 clones, with 85% to 95% occurring only once. The sequence was collected from a male donor with active COVID-19. The specimen was peripheral blood. V is TRBV18 and J is TRBJ1-6; D is unresolved. The CDR3: CASSPTWTSGHF. The CDR3 DNA sequence: TGTGCCAGCTCACCAACTTGGACGAGCGGCCACTTT.